This T cell receptor (beta chain) was identified during a study of identifying expanded T cells in peripheral blood. General study results and limits: Across healthy donors, higher total template counts meant significantly greater approximately two-week count variance. Roughly 1.2 clones differed between technical replicates, versus roughly 17 and 20 over time.

Turning to this clone: Its matching antigen is unknown.

The table came from immunoSEQ multiplex PCR; TCRdb's copy has only in-frame clones and leaves some out. The sample shows over 90,000 clones, around 90% of them seen only once. This CDR3 is 14 amino acids long. Germline assignment: CDR1 SGHTA and CDR2 FQGNSA. The V end lost 4 bases, the J end lost 4 bases, and 13 bases lay between the germline ends. This receptor was taken from a person aged 18 to 75 in good health. The chain recombines TRBV7-2 with TRBJ1-2; D call uncertain. The sample comprised blood. The CDR3 sequence is CASSYQAEAYGYTF. As DNA, the CDR3 is TGTGCCAGCAGCTATCAGGCGGAAGCCTATGGCTACACCTTC.